Here is one T cell receptor (beta chain) with its context. Its specificity is unknown. Amplified regions were TCR beta CDR3 sequences from RNA transcripts. TCR CDR3 underwent first-round RT-PCR with the HTBI primer set. TCRdb processed the multiplex PCR reads anew with MiXCR; each CDR3 protein has one entry. The sample yields about 510,000 distinct CDR3 sequences, 14% seen once. The CDR3 runs 19 residues. Germline V gives CDR1 SGDLS, CDR2 YYNGEE. Deletions cut 0 bases from V and 1 base from J, with 21 bases between. A patient was excluded if there was uncontrolled infection, other autoimmune disease, pregnancy or lactation. This record belongs to a study of T cells in Graves' hyperthyroidism and ophthalmopathy. Whole-study results and caveats: Blood also contained most expanded thyroid clonotypes above 0.001.

Sequencing input: blood. The J gene is TRBJ2-3, the V gene TRBV9, with D possibly TRBD2 on 5 matching bases. The clonotype was recovered from a woman between 40 and 55 years old with Graves' hyperthyroidism. The CDR3 loop reads CASSVDNRRAVRGTDTQYF. As DNA, the CDR3 is TGTGCCAGCAGCGTAGACAATCGGCGGGCCGTGAGGGGCACAGATACGCAGTATTTT.